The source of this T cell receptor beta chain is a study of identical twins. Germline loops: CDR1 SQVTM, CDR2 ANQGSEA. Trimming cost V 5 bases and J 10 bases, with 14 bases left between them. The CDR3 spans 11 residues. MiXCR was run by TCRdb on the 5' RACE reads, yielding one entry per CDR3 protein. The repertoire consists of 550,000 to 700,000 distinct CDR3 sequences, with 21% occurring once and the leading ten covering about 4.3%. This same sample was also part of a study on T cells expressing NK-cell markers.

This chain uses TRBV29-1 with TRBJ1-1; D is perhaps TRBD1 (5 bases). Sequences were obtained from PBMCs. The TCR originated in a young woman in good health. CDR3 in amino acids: CSVTGGLRAFF. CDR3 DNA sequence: TGCAGCGTTACCGGGGGTTTAAGAGCTTTCTTT. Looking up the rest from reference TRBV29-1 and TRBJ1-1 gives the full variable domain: SAVISQKPSRDICQRGTSLTIQCQVDSQVTMMFWYRQQPGQSLTLIATANQGSEATYESGFVIDKFPISRPNLTFSTLTVSNMSPEDSSIYLCSVTGGLRAFFGQGTRLTVV.